The 8 T cell receptor beta chains reported below all come from one sample, sequenced in a study of identical twins. TCRdb redid the calling of the 5' RACE reads with MiXCR, one entry per CDR3 protein. Of hundreds of thousands of distinct CDR3 sequences in the sample, approximately 13% were seen once. These same data were also listed under a study on yellow fever vaccine responses in identical twins.

The specimen sequenced was CD8+ T cells sorted from blood. All receptors come from a woman under 30 in good health.

This clonotype has just a few counts. The gene calls are TRBV9 and TRBJ2-1; 9 bases are shared with TRBD2. The CDR3 has 18 residues. J lost 0 bases, V lost 5 bases, and 12 bases had no gene match. Germline CDR1 SGDLS, CDR2 YYNGEE. DNA of the CDR3: TGTGCCAGCAGTTCAGCTAGCGGGGCCACCAGCTCCTACAATGAGCAGTTCTTC. This translates into CASSSASGATSSYNEQFF.

This clonotype was counted a few times. This chain joins TRBV5-8 and TRBJ1-4; possibly TRBD1 for D (5 bases). There are 16 residues in the CDR3. Trimming left V 1 base short and J 2 bases short, with 12 bases between. Germline assignment: CDR1 SGHTS and CDR2 YDEGEE. The CDR3 here is CASSLLGKGTNEKLFF. In DNA, the CDR3 is TGTGCCAGCAGCTTGTTGGGGAAGGGGACTAATGAAAAACTGTTTTTT.

This clonotype was detected once. The chain joins TRBV5-4 to TRBJ2-1; tentative D call: TRBD1 (5 bases). Germline assignment: CDR1 SGHNT and CDR2 YYREEE (reference sequence). The CDR3 is 14 residues long. The V end was cut by 0 bases, the J end by 6 bases, with 10 bases between. CDR3 nucleotides: TGTGCCAGCAGCTTGGTTTCAGGGTTCAATGAGCAGTTCTTC. This encodes CASSLVSGFNEQFF. The whole variable domain, remainder taken from reference TRBV5-4 and TRBJ2-1, is ETGVTQSPTHLIKTRGQQVTLRCSSQSGHNTVSWYQQALGQGPQFIFQYYREEENGRGNFPPRFSGLQFPNYSSELNVNALELDDSALYLCASSLVSGFNEQFFGPGTRLTVL.

This clonotype was detected only a few times. The J gene is TRBJ2-7, the V gene TRBV27; D is uncertain. The CDR3 runs 14 residues. Per the germline V gene, CDR1 is MNHEY and CDR2 is SMNVEV (reference sequence). V was clipped by 3 bases and J by 4 bases, with 13 bases between them. The CDR3 sequence is CASSLGAVRYEQYF. The CDR3 bases are TGTGCCAGCAGTTTGGGCGCCGTCAGGTACGAGCAGTACTTC.

The V gene is TRBV28, the J gene TRBJ2-7; D might be TRBD1 or TRBD2, each matching 5 bases. The CDR3 is 14 amino acids. Trimming cost V 2 bases and J 7 bases, with 15 bases left between them. Germline V gene sequence: CDR1 MDHEN, CDR2 SYDVKM. Here the CDR3 reads CASSLEGWEGEQYV. The CDR3, as DNA: TGTGCCAGCAGTTTAGAGGGGTGGGAAGGTGAGCAGTACGTC.

This clonotype was seen ten or more times. This sequence joins TRBV7-9 and TRBJ2-5; 9 bases align to TRBD1. The germline V gene has CDR1 SEHNR and CDR2 FQNEAQ (reference sequence). The CDR3 sequence is 15 residues long. V lost 6 bases to trimming and J lost 5 bases; unmatched junction nucleotides: 10. The CDR3 DNA sequence: TGTGCCAGCAGACCCGGACAGGGGAGGTCGGAGACCCAGTACTTC. It yields the protein CASRPGQGRSETQYF.

This clonotype was counted only a few times. The chain employs TRBV7-3 and TRBJ2-1, with a possible D match to TRBD1 (5 bases). V lost 5 bases and J lost 5, with 13 bases in between. Per the germline V gene, CDR1 is SGHTA and CDR2 is FQGTGA. CDR3 size: 14 residues. The CDR3 is CASSTMTDHNEQFF. The CDR3 DNA sequence: TGTGCCAGCAGCACCATGACAGACCACAATGAGCAGTTCTTC.

The chain joins TRBV11-1 to TRBJ2-7, with 13 bases aligning to TRBD2. The CDR3 totals 20 residues. Germline CDR1 and CDR2: SGHAT and FQDESV (reference sequence). Trimming took 4 bases from V and 0 from J; bases not matched to a gene: 15. CDR3 sequence (DNA): TGTGCCAGCAGCTCCGAAGGGGGACTAGCGGGACAAACTAGCTCCTACGAGCAGTACTTC. Translating it yields CASSSEGGLAGQTSSYEQYF.